One sample yielded the 19 T cell receptor beta chains listed below, sequenced in a study of blood T cell repertoires in COVID-19. Measured with immunoSEQ multiplex PCR; TCRdb has only the in-frame clones, and not every one. The sample includes roughly 300,000 clones, roughly 88% of them seen just once. Specimen: PBMCs or T cells enriched from blood (not recorded which). These receptors all come from a middle-aged woman with acute COVID-19.

The V and J genes are TRBV29-1 and TRBJ1-1, with 10 bases matching TRBD1. The ends lost 6 bases at V and 3 bases at J; junction bases unmatched: 7. The CDR3 consists of 14 residues. Germline V gene sequence: CDR1 SQVTM, CDR2 ANQGSEA. CDR3 DNA: TGCAGCGTGGGACAGGGGCGGGAAGACACTGAAGCTTTCTTT. Protein sequence: CSVGQGREDTEAFF.

This chain links TRBV20-1 with TRBJ2-7; D is ambiguous. V was cut by 3 bases and J by 7 bases, with 10 bases left in between. This CDR3 contains 11 residues. Per the germline V gene, CDR1 is DFQATT and CDR2 is SNEGSKA (reference sequence). CDR3 amino acids: CSARASREQYF. Written as DNA, the CDR3 is TGCAGTGCTAGGGCTTCTAGGGAGCAGTACTTC.

The V call is TRBV7-2, the J call TRBJ2-7, with TRBD1 matching 9 bases. Germline V gene data show CDR1 as SGHTA and CDR2 as FQGNSA. This CDR3 is built from 16 residues. Trimming removed 2 bases from V and 4 bases from J; junction bases left unmatched: 9. Written as DNA, the CDR3 is TGTGCCAGCAGCTTACCCCCCGGGACAGGGATATACGAGCAGTACTTC. Translation: CASSLPPGTGIYEQYF.

The chain uses TRBV2 and TRBJ1-4; D gene ambiguous. Looked up from germline, CDR1 is SNHLY and CDR2 is FYNNEI. CDR3 size: 18 residues. Trimming cost V 6 bases and J 5 bases, with 25 bases left between them. The CDR3 DNA sequence: TGTGCCAGCAGGGGCGCAAGGGCGGAAGGAGGCGGCAATGAAAAACTGTTTTTT. Amino acid sequence: CASRGARAEGGGNEKLFF.

The table lists this clone with a count of one. The V and J genes are TRBV29-1 and TRBJ2-1; the D gene is possibly TRBD1 (5 bases). CDR1 and CDR2 (germline): SQVTM, ANQGSEA. The CDR3 covers 12 residues. Deletions cut 7 bases from V and 10 bases from J, with 17 bases between. CDR3 in DNA: TGCAGCGCTGCGCAGGGAATAGGCGAGCAGTTCTTC. It specifies CSAAQGIGEQFF.

This chain links TRBV11-1 with TRBJ2-3, with D perhaps matching TRBD2 (6 bases). Looked up from germline, CDR1 is SGHAT and CDR2 is FQDESV (reference sequence). The CDR3 runs to 15 residues. Trimming took 5 bases from V and 4 from J, leaving 16 bases between them. The CDR3 DNA sequence: TGTGCCAGCAGCCCAACTAGCACATCGTCAGATACGCAGTATTTT. This encodes CASSPTSTSSDTQYF. The full variable domain, rest sourced from reference TRBV11-1 and TRBJ2-3, is EAEVAQSPRYKITEKSQAVAFWCDPISGHATLYWYRQILGQGPELLVQFQDESVVDDSQLPKDRFSAERLKGVDSTLKIQPAELGDSAMYLCASSPTSTSSDTQYFGPGTRLTVL.

This rearrangement joins TRBV29-1 to TRBJ2-7, with a tentative D call TRBD1 (6 bases). CDR1 is SQVTM, CDR2 ANQGSEA, per germline. The CDR3 is 11 amino acids. V was shortened by 6 bases and J by 2 bases, with 8 bases between the two germline ends. CDR3 sequence reads: CSVRTAYEQYF. The CDR3, as DNA: TGCAGCGTCCGGACAGCCTACGAGCAGTACTTC.

A remark on this clone: The sample has other DNA sequences that encode this CDR3 too. CDR3 DNA sequence: TGTGCCAGCAGTTCGTTAGCGGGAGGGCCCTACGAGCAGTACTTC. Translated, it gives CASSSLAGGPYEQYF. The rearrangement joins TRBV6-5 to TRBJ2-7; 11 bases align to TRBD2. V was clipped by 4 bases and J by 2 bases; unmatched bases: 4. The CDR3 runs to 15 residues. Germline V gene lookup returns CDR1 MNHEY and CDR2 SVGAGI.

The gene calls are TRBV30 and TRBJ1-3; 7 bases line up with TRBD1. V shed 1 base, J shed 1 base, and the junction held 4 bases outside the gene matches. Per the germline V gene, CDR1 is GTSNPN and CDR2 is SVGIG (reference sequence). CDR3 length: 15 residues. In DNA, the CDR3 is TGTGCCTGGAGTGAGGACAGGCATTCTGGAAACACCATATATTTT. Its protein product is CAWSEDRHSGNTIYF.

This clone was found once. The chain employs TRBV4-2 and TRBJ2-7, with D maybe TRBD1 (5 bases). The CDR3 runs 15 residues. V shed 4 bases and J shed 2 bases, with 15 bases lying between them. From germline, CDR1 is LGHNA and CDR2 YNFKEQ. The CDR3 here is CASSPTRQGTYEQYF. CDR3 DNA: TGTGCCAGCAGCCCCACGCGGCAGGGTACCTACGAGCAGTACTTC.

The J gene is TRBJ2-7, the V gene TRBV4-1, with 8 bases lining up with TRBD2. V lost 3 bases to trimming and J lost 3 bases; unmatched junction nucleotides: 7. The CDR3 has 15 amino acids. Germline V lookup: CDR1 MGHRA, CDR2 YSYEKL. In nucleotides, the CDR3 is TGCGCCAGCAGCCATTCCGCGGGGGGATACTACGAGCAGTACTTC. Encoded protein: CASSHSAGGYYEQYF.

V and J are TRBV4-3 and TRBJ1-5; 8 nucleotides agree with TRBD1. This CDR3 comprises 15 residues. Trimming removed 4 bases from V and 0 bases from J; junction bases left unmatched: 2. The V gene's germline CDR1 is LGHNA and CDR2 YSLEER. The CDR3 bases are TGCGCCAGCAGCCCCGGGACAGGTAGCAATCAGCCCCAGCATTTT. The encoded protein is CASSPGTGSNQPQHF.

V and J are TRBV6-5 and TRBJ1-6, with no clear D. V lost 7 bases and J 6 bases, leaving 7 bases between the germline ends. This CDR3 has 12 residues. Germline loops: CDR1 MNHEY, CDR2 SVGAGI. CDR3 DNA: TGTGCCAGCAAGCGGGGTAATTCACCCCTCCACTTT. Amino acids: CASKRGNSPLHF.

The rearrangement joins TRBV28 to TRBJ1-6; 7 nucleotides align to TRBD1. Germline values: CDR1 MDHEN, CDR2 SYDVKM. This CDR3 has 13 amino acids. J lost 6 bases, V lost 8 bases, and 4 bases had no gene match. Here the CDR3 DNA reads TGTGCCAGCGGAGGACAGGTTAATTCACCCCTCCACTTT. It is translated as CASGGQVNSPLHF.

The chain joins TRBV6-5 to TRBJ1-4, with D perhaps matching TRBD1 (5 bases). V lost 8 bases and J lost 6, with 16 bases in between. Germline V gives CDR1 MNHEY, CDR2 SVGAGI. The CDR3 is made up of 14 amino acids. CDR3 residues: CASGPRTGDEKLFF. The CDR3 DNA reads TGTGCCAGCGGACCCCGGACGGGGGATGAAAAACTGTTTTTT.

V and J are TRBV5-1 and TRBJ2-3; 7 positions match TRBD2. Germline assignment: CDR1 SGHRS and CDR2 YFSETQ. The CDR3 has 16 amino acids. Trimming at V came to 2 bases and at J to 4 bases, leaving 10 bases not matched to a gene. The CDR3 here is CASSFQGGRGADTQYF. DNA for the CDR3: TGCGCCAGCAGCTTTCAAGGCGGGAGAGGTGCAGATACGCAGTATTTT.

This chain uses TRBV10-3 with TRBJ2-7; 9 nucleotides agree with TRBD1. Germline CDR1 ENHRY, CDR2 SYGVKD. This CDR3 contains 15 residues. With V trimmed by 9 bases and J by 0 bases, 9 bases remained unmatched. The CDR3 is CAISTGTGLSYEQYF. In nucleotides, the CDR3 is TGTGCCATTAGTACCGGGACAGGGCTCTCCTACGAGCAGTACTTC.

This clone was found a few times. The gene calls are TRBV19 and TRBJ1-2; 7 bases fit TRBD1. V lost 2 bases and J lost 0; bases outside the gene matches: 6. From germline, CDR1 is LNHDA and CDR2 SQIVND (reference sequence). This CDR3 is 16 amino acids long. DNA for the CDR3: TGTGCCAGTAGTATATGGACAGGCCGCGCTAACTATGGCTACACCTTC. Protein: CASSIWTGRANYGYTF.

V and J are TRBV7-2 and TRBJ1-1, with unresolved D. This CDR3 is built from 14 residues. Germline V gene sequence: CDR1 SGHTA, CDR2 FQGNSA. Trimming pared 2 bases from V and 1 base from J, leaving 8 bases between. CDR3: CASSLFPGNTEAFF. In DNA, the CDR3 is TGTGCCAGCAGCTTATTTCCGGGGAACACTGAAGCTTTCTTT.